A selection of T cell receptor beta chains follows, all from one sample in a study of radiotherapy plus CTLA-4 blockade in lung cancer. The data were produced by immunoSEQ multiplex PCR, yet TCRdb's version contains in-frame clones alone and is incomplete. The sample records 95,000 to 150,000 clones, about nine tenths being singletons. Sequenced material: peripheral blood, taken from a patient treated with radiotherapy plus ipilimumab. These receptor sequences come from a human donor with non-small cell lung cancer that progressed on radiotherapy plus ipilimumab. Both conserved end residues are part of each CDR3. D genes are given only for firm matches. Clone size is stated in some rows and not others, as once, few, many or a class when expanded.

J gene: TRBJ1-5; CDR3 length: 14; D gene: TRBD1; clone size: .; V gene: TRBV19; CDR3 protein: CASSIRDRNQPQHF; CDR3 DNA: TGTGCCAGTAGTATTCGGGACAGAAATCAGCCCCAGCATTTT
J gene: TRBJ1-5; CDR3 length: 15; D gene: .; clone size: once; V gene: TRBV2; CDR3 protein: CASRRDIYSNQPQHF; CDR3 DNA: TGTGCCAGCAGGAGGGACATCTATAGCAATCAGCCCCAGCATTTT
J gene: TRBJ2-3; CDR3 length: 13; D gene: .; clone size: .; V gene: TRBV10-3; CDR3 protein: CAISEYAPDTQYF; CDR3 DNA: TGTGCCATCAGTGAGTACGCGCCGGATACGCAGTATTTT
J gene: TRBJ2-2; CDR3 length: 17; D gene: TRBD2; clone size: .; V gene: TRBV2; CDR3 protein: CASSRSSGRVVAGELFF; CDR3 DNA: TGTGCCAGCAGTCGATCGAGCGGGAGGGTCGTGGCCGGGGAGCTGTTTTTT
J gene: TRBJ1-1; CDR3 length: 16; D gene: .; clone size: .; V gene: TRBV10-1; CDR3 protein: CASSDGFGGPNTEAFF; CDR3 DNA: TGCGCCAGCAGTGACGGGTTCGGGGGCCCTAACACTGAAGCTTTCTTT
J gene: TRBJ2-1; CDR3 length: 15; D gene: TRBD2; clone size: .; V gene: TRBV11-3; CDR3 protein: CASSNQLAGGDEQFF; CDR3 DNA: TGTGCCAGCAGCAACCAACTAGCGGGAGGCGATGAGCAGTTCTTC
J gene: TRBJ2-7; CDR3 length: 16; D gene: TRBD2; clone size: .; V gene: TRBV28; CDR3 protein: CASSFSLADLSYEQYF; CDR3 DNA: TGTGCCAGCAGTTTTTCGCTAGCGGACCTCTCCTACGAGCAGTACTTC
J gene: TRBJ1-2; CDR3 length: 15; D gene: TRBD1; clone size: .; V gene: TRBV30; CDR3 protein: CAWSFPGQVYYGYTF; CDR3 DNA: TGTGCCTGGAGTTTTCCCGGACAGGTATACTATGGCTACACCTTC
J gene: TRBJ1-3; CDR3 length: 13; D gene: .; clone size: few; V gene: TRBV7-9; CDR3 protein: CASSLGAGNTIYF; CDR3 DNA: TGTGCCAGCAGCTTAGGAGCTGGAAACACCATATATTTT
J gene: TRBJ2-1; CDR3 length: 15; D gene: .; clone size: .; V gene: TRBV10-1; CDR3 protein: CASSEGTAGSGEQFF; CDR3 DNA: TGCGCCAGCAGTGAAGGTACTGCGGGGTCCGGGGAGCAGTTCTTC
J gene: TRBJ2-7; CDR3 length: 15; D gene: TRBD1; clone size: .; V gene: TRBV7-8; CDR3 protein: CASSPTGTGGYEQYF; CDR3 DNA: TGTGCCAGCAGCCCGACGGGGACAGGGGGATACGAGCAGTACTTC
J gene: TRBJ2-3; CDR3 length: 13; D gene: .; clone size: .; V gene: TRBV6-5; CDR3 protein: CASSSGSTDTQYF; CDR3 DNA: TGTGCCAGCAGCTCCGGGAGCACAGATACGCAGTATTTT
J gene: TRBJ1-3; CDR3 length: 14; D gene: TRBD1; clone size: .; V gene: TRBV6-6; CDR3 protein: CASSLGTDGNTIYF; CDR3 DNA: TGTGCCAGCAGCCTCGGGACAGATGGAAACACCATATATTTT
J gene: TRBJ2-1; CDR3 length: 16; D gene: TRBD2; clone size: .; V gene: TRBV10-3; CDR3 protein: CASGGMGGGRFDEQFF; CDR3 DNA: TGTGCCAGCGGGGGGATGGGCGGAGGAAGGTTCGATGAGCAGTTCTTC
J gene: TRBJ1-4; CDR3 length: 15; D gene: .; clone size: .; V gene: TRBV5-1; CDR3 protein: CASRRTPGGNEKLFF; CDR3 DNA: TGCGCCAGCAGGAGGACCCCAGGAGGTAATGAAAAACTGTTTTTT
J gene: TRBJ2-2; CDR3 length: 18; D gene: TRBD2; clone size: .; V gene: TRBV9; CDR3 protein: CASSVWAGEFSNTGELFF; CDR3 DNA: TGTGCCAGCAGCGTCTGGGCGGGAGAGTTCTCGAACACCGGGGAGCTGTTTTTT
J gene: TRBJ2-1; CDR3 length: 13; D gene: TRBD1; clone size: .; V gene: TRBV29-1; CDR3 protein: CSARTGGFDEQFF; CDR3 DNA: TGCAGCGCCCGGACAGGGGGCTTTGATGAGCAGTTCTTC
J gene: TRBJ2-1; CDR3 length: 15; D gene: .; clone size: .; V gene: TRBV5-1; CDR3 protein: CASRESGPSYNEQFF; CDR3 DNA: TGCGCCAGCAGGGAATCGGGACCGAGCTACAATGAGCAGTTCTTC
J gene: TRBJ2-7; CDR3 length: 13; D gene: .; clone size: .; V gene: TRBV25-1; CDR3 protein: CASSEPATYEQYF; CDR3 DNA: TGTGCCAGCAGTGAACCCGCCACCTACGAGCAGTACTTC
J gene: TRBJ1-2; CDR3 length: 15; D gene: .; clone size: .; V gene: TRBV7-9; CDR3 protein: CASRPGPPLSYGYTF; CDR3 DNA: TGTGCCAGCAGGCCTGGTCCGCCCCTATCCTATGGCTACACCTTC
J gene: TRBJ2-3; CDR3 length: 17; D gene: TRBD2; clone size: .; V gene: TRBV2; CDR3 protein: CASRRGLAGTTRDTQYF; CDR3 DNA: TGTGCCAGCAGAAGAGGACTAGCGGGGACCACACGTGATACGCAGTATTTT
J gene: TRBJ2-1; CDR3 length: 16; D gene: TRBD2; clone size: .; V gene: TRBV18; CDR3 protein: CASSPGLAGAYNEQFF; CDR3 DNA: TGTGCCAGCTCACCGGGACTAGCGGGGGCCTACAATGAGCAGTTCTTC
J gene: TRBJ2-6; CDR3 length: 15; D gene: .; clone size: few; V gene: TRBV6-5; CDR3 protein: CASSVAGPGANVLTF; CDR3 DNA: TGTGCCAGCAGCGTCGCGGGCCCTGGGGCCAACGTCCTGACTTTC
J gene: TRBJ1-1; CDR3 length: 13; D gene: .; clone size: .; V gene: TRBV6-5; CDR3 protein: CASSPSLQTEAFF; CDR3 DNA: TGTGCCAGCAGTCCATCCTTACAGACTGAAGCTTTCTTT
J gene: TRBJ1-3; CDR3 length: 14; D gene: .; clone size: .; V gene: TRBV10-3; CDR3 protein: CAVGGTFSGNTIYF; CDR3 DNA: TGTGCCGTGGGGGGGACCTTCTCTGGAAACACCATATATTTT
J gene: TRBJ1-1; CDR3 length: 12; D gene: .; clone size: few; V gene: TRBV19; CDR3 protein: CASSQESGEAFF; CDR3 DNA: TGTGCCAGTAGTCAAGAGTCGGGTGAAGCTTTCTTT
J gene: TRBJ1-2; CDR3 length: 15; D gene: TRBD1; clone size: .; V gene: TRBV5-1; CDR3 protein: CASSLSMTGSGGYTF; CDR3 DNA: TGCGCCAGCAGCTTGTCCATGACAGGGTCGGGTGGCTACACCTTC
J gene: TRBJ2-5; CDR3 length: 15; D gene: .; clone size: few; V gene: TRBV4-1; CDR3 protein: CASSQDVTGLGAQYF; CDR3 DNA: TGCGCCAGCAGCCAAGACGTTACAGGGCTAGGGGCCCAGTACTTC